This is a list of T cell receptor beta chains from one sample in a study of shared clonotypes between healthy human individuals. Assay: immunoSEQ multiplex PCR; the TCRdb copy retains only in-frame clones and omits some. The table has 1.4 million to 1.5 million clones, approximately 97% seen once; the top ten hold approximately 1.1%. The sample taken for sequencing was naive CD4+ T cells sorted from blood. The receptors were gathered from a man aged 30 to 45 in good health. Each CDR3 is given with its conserved first and last residue.

v_call	j_call	cdr3_aa
TRBV7-6	TRBJ1-1	CASSLRQQYTEAFF
TRBV9	TRBJ2-7	CASSVRVEIGLIHEQYF
TRBV11-2	TRBJ2-1	CASSSPSEDEQFF
TRBV6-1	TRBJ2-5	CASDRRAQETQYF
TRBV9	TRBJ2-4	CASSGDTGEWTKNIQYF
TRBV5-4	TRBJ1-1	CASSLGTNSRVYTEAFF
TRBV9	TRBJ1-2	CASSVVPFHEGGYTF
TRBV25-1	TRBJ1-2	CASALTGGSGNYGYTF
TRBV9	TRBJ2-1	CASSVAASGRYHNEQFF
TRBV7-2	TRBJ2-2	CASSPRPGAGELFF
TRBV7-9	TRBJ2-7	CASSLGLAGLTNYEQYF
TRBV9	TRBJ2-1	CASSVALAGNEQFF
TRBV21-1	TRBJ2-1	CASSKDVAGVYNEQFF
TRBV10-3	TRBJ2-1	CAISEPGGPIPEQFF
TRBV19	TRBJ1-5	CASSLGQGGQPQHF
TRBV28	TRBJ1-5	CASSYPQHLNQPQHF
TRBV19	TRBJ1-1	CASSPAGVMNTEAFF
TRBV5-5	TRBJ2-5	CASSLALGGETQYF
TRBV27	TRBJ2-5	CAQLVPSDQYF
TRBV10-3	TRBJ2-2	CAISNEDGELFF
TRBV5-6	TRBJ2-3	CASSARDRGWTDTQYF
TRBV6-5	TRBJ2-7	CASSYSGTSVYEQYF
TRBV9	TRBJ2-7	CASSVAVAGEPYEQYF
TRBV7-6	TRBJ2-7	CASSLGGGQGAQTYEQYF
TRBV19	TRBJ2-2	CASNIQRGRGNTGELFF
TRBV18	TRBJ2-1	CASSPRTGEDNEQFF
TRBV5-1	TRBJ2-3	CASSVTSGENTQYF
TRBV5-1	TRBJ2-5	CASSLEGGLETQYF
TRBV5-8	TRBJ2-7	CASSPRTGPSYEQYF
TRBV27	TRBJ2-2	CASSLVGGGSTGELFF
TRBV4-3	TRBJ1-1	CASSQGVSALNTEAFF
TRBV15	TRBJ1-5	CATGAAISNQPQHF
TRBV18	TRBJ1-1	CASRQGVLNTEAFF
TRBV15	TRBJ2-6	CATGQFAGANVLTF
TRBV9	TRBJ2-7	CASSYSGGSFDEQYF
TRBV5-1	TRBJ2-1	CASSLYGEGYNEQFF
TRBV4-1	TRBJ2-1	CASSAPGTSNDEQFF
TRBV19	TRBJ2-1	CASSIVPDSSYNEQFF
TRBV5-1	TRBJ2-5	CASSSLAGAETQYF
TRBV7-6	TRBJ2-3	CASSSFPPGTPPGTDTQYF
TRBV28	TRBJ2-5	CASSLWGREGSLDF
TRBV27	TRBJ2-7	CASSFHSGTMGSEQYF
TRBV18	TRBJ1-1	CASSQRYRWGRNTEAFF
TRBV28	TRBJ2-1	CASTPLAGESYNEQFF
TRBV7-9	TRBJ2-7	CASSLGGLLASYEQYF
TRBV2	TRBJ2-7	CASRAPGAGQYF
TRBV14	TRBJ2-3	CASSQESRLAGLTDTQYF
TRBV6-5	TRBJ2-7	CASTRRGGEQYF
TRBV9	TRBJ2-2	CASSLGWDRYTGELFF
TRBV7-2	TRBJ2-3	CASSQRQGAGTSVTDTQYF
TRBV28	TRBJ1-1	CASSLWSGRSTEAFF
TRBV10-1	TRBJ2-1	CASSEGRGTYNEQFF
TRBV7-8	TRBJ2-3	CASSLTSGSLSSTDTQYF
TRBV18	TRBJ2-2	CASSPPIQPGELFF
TRBV19	TRBJ1-5	CASSMMGLPNQPQHF
TRBV5-1	TRBJ2-5	CASSLDGVGLIQETQYF
TRBV28	TRBJ2-1	CASSLPGLAGPYNEQFF